The 26 T cell receptor beta chains presented below share a single source sample, sequenced in a study of cytomegalovirus exposure and HLA in healthy donors. 13 Jbeta primers and 60 Vbeta primers were used for the PCR. Only in-frame clones appear in the TCRdb table, and some are missing; sequencing was by immunoSEQ multiplex PCR. The data show around 150,000 clones, more than 70% seen once. Sequencing input: PBMCs. The receptors stem from a man aged 55-75 years in good health and CMV-seronegative.

The rearrangement joins TRBV19 to TRBJ2-2; TRBD1 aligns across 7 bases. The junction had 7 bases not matched to a gene; V was cut back by 11 bases and J by 7 bases. The length of the CDR3 is 12 residues. Germline CDR1 is LNHDA and CDR2 is SQIVND (reference sequence). The CDR3 reads CALQGISGELFF. For the CDR3, the DNA is TGTGCCCTACAGGGGATTAGCGGGGAGCTGTTTTTT.

V is TRBV19 and J is TRBJ1-2; a possible D gene is TRBD1 (6 bases). This CDR3 comprises 15 residues. CDR1 LNHDA and CDR2 SQIVND come from the germline V gene (reference sequence). Trimming removed 4 bases from V and 2 bases from J, with 14 bases in between. Here the CDR3 reads CASSTGTLTNYGYTF. As DNA, the CDR3 is TGTGCCAGTAGTACCGGGACACTGACCAACTATGGCTACACCTTC.

V is TRBV7-2 and J is TRBJ2-7, with D perhaps TRBD2 (6 bases). From germline, CDR1 is SGHTA and CDR2 FQGNSA. V shed 0 bases and J shed 7 bases, with 19 bases lying between them. This CDR3 comprises 16 residues. The CDR3 region is CASSLARGLGRGEQYF. The CDR3 bases are TGTGCCAGCAGCTTAGCGCGGGGACTGGGGCGGGGAGAGCAGTACTTC.

The chain couples TRBV30 to TRBJ2-7, with D perhaps TRBD2 (5 bases). Trimming removed 5 bases at V and 5 bases at J, with 19 bases between. Looked up from germline, CDR1 is GTSNPN and CDR2 is SVGIG (reference sequence). The CDR3 has 14 residues. CDR3 protein: CAWSVLRALHEQYF. For the CDR3, the DNA is TGTGCCTGGTCGGTCCTGAGGGCCCTCCACGAGCAGTACTTC.

This clone has just a few counts. The chain employs TRBV25-1 and TRBJ1-1; weak D call: TRBD1 (5 bases). In germline, CDR1 is MGHDK, CDR2 SYGVNS. There are 14 residues in the CDR3. With 3 bases removed from V and 3 bases from J, the gap between germline ends came to 11 bases. CDR3 loop: CASSDWGDDTEAFF. CDR3 nucleotide sequence: TGTGCCAGCAGTGATTGGGGGGACGACACTGAAGCTTTCTTT.

The V call is TRBV25-1, the J call TRBJ2-5, with a weak D call TRBD1 (6 bases). Trimming took off 3 bases at V and 9 bases at J, with 17 bases between the two ends. This CDR3 spans 14 amino acids. Germline V gives CDR1 MGHDK, CDR2 SYGVNS. The CDR3 coding sequence is TGTGCCAGCAGTGAGCGGACAGCTACCTCGGCCCAGTACTTC. This sequence encodes CASSERTATSAQYF.

V usage is TRBV27 and J usage is TRBJ2-5; perhaps TRBD2 as D (5 bases). The V and J ends lost 5 bases and 1 base respectively, with 11 bases between them. The CDR3 contains 14 residues. Germline loops: CDR1 MNHEY, CDR2 SMNVEV (reference sequence). CDR3 DNA sequence: TGTGCCAGCAGTCGGAGGAACCTCCAAGAGACCCAGTACTTC. It codes for CASSRRNLQETQYF.

The chain employs TRBV7-2 and TRBJ1-5; TRBD1 might be the D (5 bases). The V end was cut by 7 bases, the J end by 0 bases, with 16 bases between. In germline, CDR1 is SGHTA, CDR2 FQGNSA. The CDR3 sequence is 16 residues long. CDR3 protein: CASKPRGSSSNQPQHF. CDR3 sequence (DNA): TGTGCCAGCAAACCAAGGGGCTCTTCTAGCAATCAGCCCCAGCATTTT.

The chain employs TRBV5-4 and TRBJ2-5; 9 positions match TRBD1. The CDR3 covers 15 residues. Germline CDR1 SGHNT, CDR2 YYREEE (reference sequence). V lost 4 bases, J lost 3 bases, and 7 bases stayed unmatched. The DNA of the CDR3 is TGTGCCAGCAGCGGGGGACAGGGATCTGAAGAGACCCAGTACTTC. It specifies CASSGGQGSEETQYF.

The rearrangement uses TRBV5-5 and TRBJ1-1, with D possibly matching TRBD1 (5 bases). The germline V gene encodes CDR1 SGHKS and CDR2 YYEKEE (reference sequence). V dropped 0 bases and J dropped 11 bases, with 17 bases sitting between them. The CDR3 consists of 14 residues. CDR3 amino acids: CASSLDTVGHWAFF. DNA for the CDR3: TGTGCCAGCAGCTTGGATACGGTGGGGCACTGGGCTTTCTTT.

The chain joins TRBV28 to TRBJ2-7, with D hard to call. CDR1 is MDHEN, CDR2 SYDVKM, per germline. The CDR3 sequence is 12 residues long. The ends were cut back, 4 bases at V and 0 bases at J, with 4 bases in the middle. CDR3 in DNA: TGTGCCAGCAGTTACAGCTCCTACGAGCAGTACTTC. Translation gives CASSYSSYEQYF.

The chain carries TRBV4-2 and TRBJ2-5; 12 positions agree with TRBD2. Per the germline V gene, CDR1 is LGHNA and CDR2 is YNFKEQ. This CDR3 is 20 amino acids long. V was clipped by 3 bases and J by 5 bases; unmatched bases: 19. In DNA, the CDR3 is TGTGCCAGCAGCCACTTTTCGAGGGGCCCTAGCGGGGGGGGGATGGAGACCCAGTACTTC. It codes for CASSHFSRGPSGGGMETQYF.

This clone has just one count. V gene TRBV5-1 combines with J gene TRBJ2-1; D is perhaps TRBD2 (5 bases). CDR3 length: 14 amino acids. The ends were cut back, 0 bases at V and 5 bases at J, with 9 bases in the middle. The germline V gene encodes CDR1 SGHRS and CDR2 YFSETQ. CDR3 sequence (DNA): TGCGCCAGCAGCTTGGTTCCCGGGAACAATGAGCAGTTCTTC. It is translated as CASSLVPGNNEQFF.

V is TRBV6-5 and J is TRBJ2-7; no reliable D call. The germline V gene has CDR1 MNHEY and CDR2 SVGAGI. Trimming pared 0 bases from V and 6 bases from J, leaving 6 bases between. The CDR3 extends over 12 amino acids. CDR3 region: CASSYSGGEQYF. The CDR3 DNA is TGTGCCAGCAGTTACTCAGGCGGCGAGCAGTACTTC.

The chain carries TRBV19 and TRBJ2-5, with 9 bases identical to TRBD2. The CDR3 extends over 19 amino acids. V was pared by 6 bases and J by 7 bases, with 24 bases of the junction left unmatched. Germline lookup yields CDR1 LNHDA and CDR2 SQIVND (reference sequence). The chain's CDR3 is CASSLGPGFLAGGQSTQYF. The CDR3 bases are TGTGCCAGTAGCCTCGGACCAGGGTTTTTGGCGGGGGGGCAATCGACCCAGTACTTC.

DNA for the CDR3: TGCGCCAGTACGGTTGGGACAGAGGCCTACGAGCAGTACTTC. This encodes CASTVGTEAYEQYF. The V call is TRBV5-1, the J call TRBJ2-7, with 7 bases that match TRBD1. The V and J ends lost 8 bases and 2 bases, in that order; junction bases with no gene match: 10. CDR1 is SGHRS, CDR2 YFSETQ, per germline. This CDR3 contains 14 residues.

The chain recombines TRBV30 with TRBJ2-5, with TRBD2 as a possible D gene (5 bases). This CDR3 spans 14 amino acids. V lost 4 bases and J 5 bases, leaving 17 bases between the germline ends. From germline, CDR1 is GTSNPN and CDR2 SVGIG (reference sequence). This CDR3 is CAWTRLAGDETQYF. DNA of the CDR3: TGTGCCTGGACTAGGCTAGCCGGGGATGAGACCCAGTACTTC.

This clone was seen only a few times. V usage is TRBV7-3 and J usage is TRBJ2-3; 9 bases map to TRBD2. CDR1 SGHTA and CDR2 FQGTGA come from the germline V gene. CDR3 length: 16 residues. The V segment lost 2 bases and the J segment 3 bases; nucleotides outside the gene matches: 6. The CDR3 loop is CASSLPAGGPTDTQYF. DNA for the CDR3: TGTGCCAGCAGCTTACCCGCGGGGGGGCCGACAGATACGCAGTATTTT.

This chain uses TRBV28 with TRBJ1-2; D possibly corresponds to TRBD1 (6 bases). This CDR3 is built from 14 residues. Trimming left V 5 bases short and J 7 bases short, with 17 bases between. CDR1 is MDHEN and CDR2 is SYDVKM in the germline V gene. CDR3 bases: TGTGCCAGCAGTCCCCCCGACAGGTTCCGTGGCTACACCTTC. Translating it yields CASSPPDRFRGYTF.

The J gene is TRBJ2-2, the V gene TRBV13; 7 bases agree with TRBD1. This CDR3 is built from 14 residues. Germline loops: CDR1 PRHDT, CDR2 FYEKMQ (reference sequence). V was pared by 6 bases and J by 6 bases, with 7 bases of the junction left unmatched. CDR3 residues: CASRQTGWPGELFF. The CDR3 DNA reads TGTGCCAGCAGACAGACAGGGTGGCCCGGGGAGCTGTTTTTT.

As DNA, the CDR3 is TGTGCCACCCACAACCCGGGGGACTGGTCTGGGGCCAACGTCCTGACTTTC. Translated: CATHNPGDWSGANVLTF. This chain links TRBV15 with TRBJ2-6, with D possibly matching TRBD2 (6 bases). Germline V gene data show CDR1 as LNHNV and CDR2 as YYDKDF (reference sequence). V lost 8 bases, J lost 1 base, and 18 bases lay in between. The CDR3 is 17 amino acids. The entire variable domain, with the rest obtained from reference TRBV15 and TRBJ2-6, is as follows: DAMVIQNPRYQVTQFGKPVTLSCSQTLNHNVMYWYQQKSSQAPKLLFHYYDKDFNNEADTPDNFQSRRPNTSFCFLDIRSPGLGDTAMYLCATHNPGDWSGANVLTFGAGSRLTVL.

The rearrangement joins TRBV5-1 to TRBJ2-7; 8 bases match TRBD1. This CDR3 spans 14 amino acids. Looked up from germline, CDR1 is SGHRS and CDR2 is YFSETQ. J was trimmed by 1 base and V by 2 bases; bases with no gene match: 2. The CDR3 nucleotides are TGCGCCAGCAGCTTTCAGGGGGCTTCCTACGAGCAGTACTTC. Translated: CASSFQGASYEQYF.

The chain recombines TRBV19 with TRBJ2-7; 7 bases are a match to TRBD2. CDR1 is LNHDA and CDR2 is SQIVND in the germline V gene (reference sequence). CDR3 size: 15 residues. The J segment lost 7 bases and the V segment lost 4 bases, leaving 13 bases of the junction unmatched. CDR3 amino acids: CASSRTSVGREEQYF. CDR3 DNA sequence: TGTGCCAGTAGTAGAACTAGCGTAGGTCGGGAGGAGCAGTACTTC.

The chain carries TRBV7-2 and TRBJ2-5, with TRBD2 as a possible D gene (6 bases). V was cut by 5 bases and J by 2 bases, with 15 bases left in between. CDR3 size: 15 residues. CDR1 is SGHTA, CDR2 FQGNSA, per germline. The DNA of the CDR3 is TGTGCCAGCAGCGGTGTTAGCGGAGCGCAAGAGACCCAGTACTTC. It yields the protein CASSGVSGAQETQYF.

The V call is TRBV19, the J call TRBJ2-1; 8 nucleotides line up with TRBD2. Germline lookup yields CDR1 LNHDA and CDR2 SQIVND (reference sequence). This CDR3 has 16 amino acids. V shed 3 bases, J shed 2 bases, and the junction held 6 bases outside the gene matches. The CDR3 loop is CASSISTGGPYNEQFF. Here the CDR3 DNA reads TGTGCCAGTAGTATCTCTACGGGAGGGCCCTACAATGAGCAGTTCTTC.

V is TRBV9 and J is TRBJ1-3; D is unclear. Germline CDR1 reads SGDLS; CDR2 reads YYNGEE. V shed 8 bases and J shed 1 base, with 13 bases lying between them. This CDR3 contains 14 residues. CDR3 loop: CASEEGTSGNTIYF. The CDR3, as DNA: TGTGCCAGTGAGGAGGGCACTTCTGGAAACACCATATATTTT.